This T cell receptor beta chain emerged from a study of blood T cell repertoires in COVID-19 (dated by TCRdb to the early 2020s). Some background on the complete study: The collaborator samples originated in the United States, Italy and Spain and spanned the acute and convalescent phases of COVID-19. The material from the prospective study consisted of cDNA or gDNA derived from T cells, B-cell-depleted T cells, or PBMCs. Subjects who had been exposed to COVID-19, were actively infected with it, or had recovered from it provided the deeply sampled blood TCRbeta repertoires that made up the dataset. A freely available public database, intended as a resource for researchers studying the immune response to SARS-CoV-2, is where the repertoires were released. Samples were obtained from the ongoing ImmuneRACE study (first 160 participants) and from over 1,000 subjects provided by 6 global collaborators. A de-identified subject ID, COVID-19 status, age in years and sex were almost always included in the sample metadata. Where available, HLA class I and class II types were taken from metadata supplied by the sample provider and were not determined by assay-based typing.

Taken from cysteine to phenylalanine, the CDR3 has 17 residues. Solely the CDR3 DNA is kept, with 51 bases framed from the first base. The CDR1 and CDR2 encoded by the germline V gene are MNHEY and SVGEGT. After removal of 2 bases from V and 8 bases from J, the junction retains 17 bases not matched to a gene. On the study overall, not on this receptor specifically: The quantity of clinical and demographic metadata differed by source and by participant and was supplied without curation.

Enrolling through a virtual design, the prospective study's participants ranged in age from about 18 to 89 years and lived across 24 United States geographic areas. Cohort assignment in the prospective study relied on participant-reported clinical history from a screening survey and a study questionnaire. In the prospective study, whole blood, serum and a nasopharyngeal or oropharyngeal swab were collected from each participant by mobile phlebotomists. Participants in the prospective study had the option to provide additional blood draws and questionnaires over an approximately 2-month period. Blood samples from the prospective study were shipped frozen or at room temperature prior to DNA extraction. TCRbeta CDR3 regions were amplified from genomic DNA using the immunoSEQ Assay, a bias-controlled multiplex PCR. Turning to the authors' computational methods: The number of nucleated cells in each sample was estimated from the amplification of reference gene primers within the assay. To quantify the absolute abundance of each unique TCRbeta CDR3 rearrangement, sequence reads were collapsed and filtered. Productive Simpson clonality was computed per sample as the square root of Simpson's diversity index over productive rearrangements. In its TCRdb copy, this immuneACCESS table keeps in-frame sequences only and misses some clones. Where compared with another copy, unresolved V genes explain less than half of these, and the others have no known cause. V and J calls and clone size are given by that table; D and trimming were obtained from the DNA. The sample table shows 250,000 or so clones, and approximately 91% are seen once. Roughly 1.2% of the sample is in the top ten clones.

Comment on this clone: Its target antigen remains unknown. No much larger clone exists at a distance of one base, and base qualities are not known.

The material sequenced was PBMCs or T cells enriched from blood (not recorded which). The receptor was derived from a human donor in a cohort exposed to, infected with or recovered from COVID-19 (not recorded which). The donor label of this sample is uncertain. The rearranged segments are TRBV6-2 or TRBV6-3 and TRBJ1-1, with 7 bases aligning to TRBD1. DNA sequence: TGTGCCAGCAGTTACGGGGCGGGGACAGCTTCTCCATTGGAAGCTTTCTTT. Its translation is CASSYGAGTASPLEAFF.